The source of this T cell receptor (beta chain) is a study of regulatory T cells. General study findings and limits: In CD3G-deficient patients, conventional CD4+ T cells were enriched for hydrophobic CDR3 residues at positions 6 and 7.

This CDR3 is 11 amino acids long. Germline V gene sequence: CDR1 DFQATT, CDR2 SNEGSKA (reference sequence). The ends were cut back, 5 bases at V and 3 bases at J, with 8 bases in the middle. Amplification used 52 TRBV primers and 13 TRBJ primers. Libraries were prepared by immunoSEQ multiplex PCR; TCRdb keeps only in-frame clonotypes and omits some of them. Here the sample spans tens of thousands of clones, nearly 95% being singletons. Concerning this clone itself: What it binds is unknown.

The source of this sequence is a child aged 2 to 10 with CD3G deficiency. This sequence joins TRBV20-1 and TRBJ2-7, with D tentatively TRBD1 or TRBD2 (5 bases each). Sequencing used conventional CD4+ T cells sorted from blood. The CDR3 DNA sequence: TGCAGTGCTTTGAGGGGCTACGAGCAGTACTTC. Its protein is CSALRGYEQYF.